These T cell receptor beta chains were read from a single sample in a study of identifying expanded T cells in peripheral blood. The repertoire was sequenced with immunoSEQ multiplex PCR; TCRdb's copy has only in-frame clones and lacks some. The sample contains tens of thousands of clones, roughly 86% of which appear only once. The sample taken for sequencing was blood. The receptors here all came from a person between 18 and 69 years old in good health. Both conserved end residues are trimmed from each CDR3.

J | length | V | CDR3
TRBJ2-2 | 16 | TRBV18 | ASSPSQGGQGDSGELF
TRBJ1-1 | 12 | TRBV7-3 | ASSSQSTTVEAF
TRBJ2-2 | 14 | TRBV4-3 | ASSQEASGNTGELF
TRBJ2-7 | 10 | TRBV30 | AWSRGFDEQY
TRBJ1-3 | 14 | TRBV30 | AWSARSTASGNTIY
TRBJ2-3 | 14 | TRBV5-1 | ASSLGGVSGTDTQY
TRBJ2-1 | 15 | TRBV7-3 | ASSLTLIGGGGHEQF
TRBJ2-3 | 12 | TRBV4-1 | ASSQYQSTDTQY
TRBJ1-1 | 10 | TRBV6-6 | ATQDRDTEAF
TRBJ1-1 | 14 | TRBV7-9 | ASSWGTGGLNTEAF
TRBJ2-7 | 13 | TRBV2 | ASSTTSTYPYEQY
TRBJ1-4 | 14 | TRBV15 | ATSRSQGQGNEKLF
TRBJ2-3 | 13 | TRBV7-3 | ASSPRGGDTDTQY
TRBJ2-7 | 13 | TRBV18 | ASSPPSGSSYEQY
TRBJ1-1 | 12 | TRBV10-3 | AITRQEASTEAF
TRBJ2-7 | 15 | TRBV4-2 | ASSLEAADGGIYEQY
TRBJ2-5 | 13 | TRBV18 | ASSPNAGGQETQY
TRBJ1-2 | 9 | TRBV28 | VVETNYGYT
TRBJ2-1 | 12 | TRBV7-2 | ASSRGLRESEQF
TRBJ1-1 | 14 | TRBV6-5 | ASSYSTGWENTEAF
TRBJ2-4 | 12 | TRBV5-6 | ASSSGTGENIQY
TRBJ2-2 | 14 | TRBV9 | ASSPGLAGATGELF
TRBJ1-1 | 11 | TRBV6-4 | ASIEQEETEAF
TRBJ2-5 | 15 | TRBV18 | ASSTKRRDRGQETQY
TRBJ1-5 | 13 | TRBV29-1 | SVGFGGGSNQPQH
TRBJ2-5 | 16 | TRBV27 | ASSPRRLAGLIQETQY
TRBJ1-3 | 10 | TRBV10-3 | AIGDSGNTIY
TRBJ2-1 | 14 | TRBV9 | ASSVAGLAAYNEQF
TRBJ1-2 | 10 | TRBV7-9 | ASSLNQGGYT
TRBJ1-2 | 12 | TRBV19 | ASSDGQGVYGYT
TRBJ1-1 | 13 | TRBV18 | ASSPSSAGDTEAF
TRBJ2-1 | 14 | TRBV10-3 | ATRATGTGSYNEQF
TRBJ2-1 | 16 | TRBV6-1 | ASSEGQGVAIPYNEQF
TRBJ2-2 | 14 | TRBV19 | ASRAGQVTNTGELF
TRBJ2-3 | 13 | TRBV6-5 | ASRRTSGGTDTQY
TRBJ2-7 | 12 | TRBV27 | ASSRRGAGYEQY
TRBJ1-6 | 13 | TRBV15 | ATSRVSSYNSPLH
TRBJ2-7 | 12 | TRBV4-3 | ASSQVTSDYEQY
TRBJ2-7 | 13 | TRBV5-4 | ASSLQGRNLYEQY
TRBJ1-5 | 15 | TRBV19 | ASSISLDSYSNQPQH
TRBJ2-1 | 14 | TRBV7-3 | ASSFAISTSNNEQF
TRBJ1-2 | 11 | TRBV7-2 | ASSPGGGGGYT
TRBJ2-1 | 13 | TRBV4-1 | ASSQDSSGGREQF
TRBJ1-4 | 12 | TRBV14 | ASSQSGPRGKLF
TRBJ2-1 | 9 | TRBV5-6 | ASSSGPKQF
TRBJ2-3 | 15 | TRBV30 | AWSVRILSRSTDTQY
TRBJ2-5 | 13 | TRBV12-5 | ASGLSSGGAETQY
TRBJ2-1 | 14 | TRBV18 | ASSPQLAGEEGEQF
TRBJ1-2 | 13 | TRBV6-1 | ASRPPGGAGYGYT